The clone carrying this T cell receptor (beta chain) appeared many times. Its antigen is currently unknown. This record comes from a study of blood T cells in healthy people across ages. Points from the study as a whole: Per million T cells, TCR beta diversity dropped roughly linearly as age increased.

Each donor supplied roughly 10 milliliters of peripheral blood. Each sample gave at least 6.5 million isolated PBMCs. A J-beta primer mix and a sample-barcoded 5' primer were used in a second PCR of roughly 6 to 12 cycles. TCRdb redid the calling of the 5' RACE reads with MiXCR, one entry per CDR3 protein. The table records some 1.7 million distinct CDR3 sequences, 28% of them present only once. CDR3 size: 14 residues. Trimming at V came to 6 bases and at J to 8 bases, leaving 11 bases not matched to a gene. Per germline, CDR1 SNHLY and CDR2 FYNNEI. The TCR was taken from a woman in her 30s in good health. The chain employs TRBV2 and TRBJ2-7; 9 bases fit TRBD1. The sequenced sample consisted of blood. CDR3 sequence (DNA): TGTGCCAGCAGACCTTCAGGGACAGGGTTAAAGCAGTACTTC. Translated, it gives CASRPSGTGLKQYF.